Listed here is a single T cell receptor (beta chain). This record comes from a study of shared clonotypes between healthy human individuals. About the study: Sampling drew on donors who were a couple of women and three men aged 18 to 49.

Germline V gives CDR1 MNHNY, CDR2 SVGAGI (reference sequence). The CDR3 loop spans 13 amino acids. Trimming removed 2 bases at V and 0 bases at J, with 5 bases between. Sorted-subset replicate PCR reactions contained 200 ng DNA, corresponding to approximately 30,000 T cell genomes. Profiled with immunoSEQ multiplex PCR; TCRdb holds only in-frame clones, not every one. This table has 2 million to 3 million clones, 93% appearing once. The chain carries TRBV6-6 and TRBJ2-7; no firm D call. Sequenced input: naive CD4+ T cells from PBMCs. Regarding subset: CD45RA+ positively selected. This clonotype originated in a man younger than 35 in good health. Some clones in this sample may be carry-over from other donors' samples. The CDR3 nucleotides read TGTGCCAGCAGTTACACGAGCTCCTACGAGCAGTACTTC. It translates to CASSYTSSYEQYF.